The entry below describes one T cell receptor beta chain. The sample belongs to a study of blood T cell repertoires in COVID-19. Study-wide background: From the United States, Italy and Spain came samples of acute and convalescent COVID-19. PBMCs, B-cell-depleted T cells, or T cells provided the cDNA or gDNA that made up the material.

Per the original methods: Amplification of reference gene primers was used by the study to estimate nucleated cell counts. Profiled with immunoSEQ multiplex PCR; TCRdb holds only in-frame clones, not every one. From that table come the V and J calls and clone size; the DNA was used to work out D and trimming. In the table there are under 150,000 clones, roughly 85% of which are singletons. Per the germline V gene, CDR1 is MNHEY and CDR2 is SMNVEV (reference sequence). The CDR3 runs to 15 residues. Trimming removed 6 bases from V and 1 base from J, with 14 bases in between. The receptor was isolated from a man between 60 and 75 years old with acute or convalescent COVID-19. The chain employs TRBV27 and TRBJ2-3; D possibly corresponds to TRBD2 (5 bases). The sequenced material came from peripheral blood. Here the CDR3 DNA reads TGTGCCAGCAGCCAAGCTAGCCGCCGCACAGATACGCAGTATTTT. This encodes CASSQASRRTDTQYF.